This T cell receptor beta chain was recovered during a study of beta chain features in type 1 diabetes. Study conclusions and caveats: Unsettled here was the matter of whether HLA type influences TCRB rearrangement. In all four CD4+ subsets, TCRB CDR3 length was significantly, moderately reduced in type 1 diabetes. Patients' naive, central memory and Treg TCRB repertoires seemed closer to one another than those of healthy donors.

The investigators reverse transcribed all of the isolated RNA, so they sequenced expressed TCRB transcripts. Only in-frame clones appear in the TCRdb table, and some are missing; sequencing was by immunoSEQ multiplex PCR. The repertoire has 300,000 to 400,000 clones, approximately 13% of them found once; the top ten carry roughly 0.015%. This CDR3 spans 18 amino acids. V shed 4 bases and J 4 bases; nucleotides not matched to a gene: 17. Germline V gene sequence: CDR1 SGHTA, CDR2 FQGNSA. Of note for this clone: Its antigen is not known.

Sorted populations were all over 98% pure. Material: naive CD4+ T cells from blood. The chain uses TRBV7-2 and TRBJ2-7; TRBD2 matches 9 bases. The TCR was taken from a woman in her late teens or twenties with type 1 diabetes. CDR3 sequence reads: CASSSGGASGKGRYEQYF. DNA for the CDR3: TGTGCCAGCAGCTCCGGGGGGGCTAGCGGGAAAGGGAGGTACGAGCAGTACTTC.